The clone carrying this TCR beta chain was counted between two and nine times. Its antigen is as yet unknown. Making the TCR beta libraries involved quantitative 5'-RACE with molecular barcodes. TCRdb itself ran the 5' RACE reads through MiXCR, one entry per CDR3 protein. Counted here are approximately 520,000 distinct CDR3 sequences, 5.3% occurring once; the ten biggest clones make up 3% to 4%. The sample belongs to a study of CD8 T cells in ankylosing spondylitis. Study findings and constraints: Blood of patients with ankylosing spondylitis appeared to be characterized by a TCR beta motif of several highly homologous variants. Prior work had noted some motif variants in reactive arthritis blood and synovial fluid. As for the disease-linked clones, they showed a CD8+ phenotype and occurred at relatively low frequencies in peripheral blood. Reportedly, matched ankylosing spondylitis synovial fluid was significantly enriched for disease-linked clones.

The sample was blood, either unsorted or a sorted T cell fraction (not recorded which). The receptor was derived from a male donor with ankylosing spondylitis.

This CDR3 is CASSLEGSSSYEQYF. The DNA of the CDR3 is TGTGCCAGCAGCTTAGAGGGATCCAGCTCCTACGAGCAGTACTTC. This chain uses TRBV7-9 with TRBJ2-7; the D is unclear. Germline V gives CDR1 SEHNR, CDR2 FQNEAQ (reference sequence). The V and J ends lost 1 base and 0 bases respectively, with 10 bases between them. CDR3 length equals 15 residues.